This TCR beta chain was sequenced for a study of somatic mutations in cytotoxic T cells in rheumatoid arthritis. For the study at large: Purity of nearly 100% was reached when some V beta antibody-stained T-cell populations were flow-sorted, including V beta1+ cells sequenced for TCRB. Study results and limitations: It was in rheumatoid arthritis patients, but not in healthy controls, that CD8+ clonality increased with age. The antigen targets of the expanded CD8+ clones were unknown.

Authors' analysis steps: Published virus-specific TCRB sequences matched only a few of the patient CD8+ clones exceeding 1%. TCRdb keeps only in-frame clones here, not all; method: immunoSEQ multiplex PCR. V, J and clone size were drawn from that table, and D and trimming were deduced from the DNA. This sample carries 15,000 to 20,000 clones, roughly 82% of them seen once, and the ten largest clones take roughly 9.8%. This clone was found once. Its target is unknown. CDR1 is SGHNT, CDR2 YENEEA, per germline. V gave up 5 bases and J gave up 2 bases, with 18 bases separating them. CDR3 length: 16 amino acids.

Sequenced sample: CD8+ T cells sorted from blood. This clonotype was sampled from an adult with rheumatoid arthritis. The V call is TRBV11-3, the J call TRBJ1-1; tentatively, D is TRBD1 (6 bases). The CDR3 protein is CASSPTFDRSNTEAFF. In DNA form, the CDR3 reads TGTGCCAGCAGCCCGACATTTGACAGGAGTAACACTGAAGCTTTCTTT.